These 2 T cell receptor beta chains came from one sample sequenced in a study of control samples from healthy donors and cancer patients. Sequencing used immunoSEQ multiplex PCR; TCRdb keeps in-frame clones, though not all of them. The sample carries 70,000 or so clones, roughly 82% recorded once. Specimen: blood. Receptors originate from a man in his forties or fifties in good health.

The chain has TRBV4-2 and TRBJ2-3; D not resolved. The CDR3 spans 14 residues. Germline V gene sequence: CDR1 LGHNA, CDR2 YNFKEQ. V was trimmed by 0 bases and J by 3 bases, leaving 7 bases between them. The CDR3 DNA reads TGTGCCAGCAGCCAAGAGGCAGCGACAGATACGCAGTATTTT. It codes for CASSQEAATDTQYF.

This clone occurred once. The J gene is TRBJ2-7, the V gene TRBV18, with 8 nucleotides matching TRBD2. The V and J ends lost 3 bases and 3 bases, in that order; junction bases with no gene match: 7. Germline lookup yields CDR1 KGHSH and CDR2 LQKENI. The CDR3 covers 15 residues. CDR3 in DNA: TGTGCCAGCTCACCCCAGGGACTAGATCTCTACGAGCAGTACTTC. It translates to CASSPQGLDLYEQYF. The variable domain in full, with the rest retrieved from reference TRBV18 and TRBJ2-7, is NAGVMQNPRHLVRRRGQEARLRCSPMKGHSHVYWYRQLPEEGLKFMVYLQKENIIDESGMPKERFSAEFPKEGPSILRIQQVVRGDSAAYFCASSPQGLDLYEQYFGPGTRLTVT.